These 31 T cell receptor beta chains were all obtained from the same sample, sequenced in a study of blood T cell repertoires in COVID-19. The table came from immunoSEQ multiplex PCR; TCRdb's copy has only in-frame clones and leaves some out. The data contain some 80,000 clones, 80% to 85% of them singletons. Sequencing was carried out using peripheral blood. The receptor set was obtained from an older woman with acute or convalescent COVID-19.

The chain recombines TRBV2 with TRBJ1-2; no clear D. The V gene's germline CDR1 is SNHLY and CDR2 FYNNEI. Trimming left V 3 bases short and J 6 bases short, with 5 bases between. There are 11 residues in the CDR3. CDR3 nucleotides: TGTGCCAGCAGTGATCTCGATGGCTACACCTTC. Encoded protein: CASSDLDGYTF. The complete variable domain, with remaining parts taken from reference TRBV2 and TRBJ1-2, reads EPEVTQTPSHQVTQMGQEVILRCVPISNHLYFYWYRQILGQKVEFLVSFYNNEISEKSEIFDDQFSVERPDGSNFTLKIRSTKLEDSAMYFCASSDLDGYTFGSGTRLTVV.

The chain is built from TRBV24-1 and TRBJ1-2; D ambiguous. Trimming cost V 2 bases and J 6 bases, with 9 bases left between them. Germline V gene lookup returns CDR1 KGHDR and CDR2 SFDVKD. The CDR3 has 13 amino acids. In DNA, the CDR3 is TGTGCCACCAGTGATTACGACAAGGATGGCTACACCTTC. Amino acids: CATSDYDKDGYTF.

The rearrangement uses TRBV6-5 and TRBJ2-3, with TRBD1 as a possible D gene (5 bases). Trimming shortened V by 6 bases and J by 6 bases, and 16 bases separated the two germline ends. The CDR3 runs to 14 residues. CDR1 and CDR2 from the germline V gene are MNHEY and SVGAGI. CDR3 DNA sequence: TGTGCCAGCAGAAAACAGGTCGCCAGGGATACGCAGTATTTT. Its translation: CASRKQVARDTQYF.

This chain joins TRBV6-6 and TRBJ2-7; perhaps TRBD1 as D (5 bases). Trimming cost V 6 bases and J 5 bases, with 23 bases left between them. The germline CDR1 and CDR2 sequences are MNHNY and SVGAGI (reference sequence). This CDR3 comprises 16 residues. CDR3: CASRADSWFTYHEQYF. DNA for the CDR3: TGTGCCAGCAGAGCCGACAGTTGGTTCACTTACCACGAGCAGTACTTC.

The V gene is TRBV2, the J gene TRBJ1-1; D gene uncertain. This CDR3 spans 13 amino acids. The V end lost 8 bases, the J end lost 0 bases, and 10 bases lay between the germline ends. Germline values: CDR1 SNHLY, CDR2 FYNNEI. In nucleotides, the CDR3 is TGTGCCAGCGGCCGTCTAGTGAACACTGAAGCTTTCTTT. Protein product: CASGRLVNTEAFF.

This clone has only a few counts. V usage is TRBV7-8 and J usage is TRBJ2-2; 8 bases line up with TRBD1. Losses at the gene ends were 5 bases for V and 1 base for J; bases not matched to a gene: 9. The CDR3 has 17 amino acids. CDR1 SGHVS and CDR2 FQNEAQ come from the germline V gene. The CDR3 DNA reads TGTGCCAGCAGCCGCTTTACCGGGACAGGGAACACCGGGGAGCTGTTTTTT. Its protein product is CASSRFTGTGNTGELFF.

This clone was found a few times. The rearrangement links TRBV25-1 to TRBJ1-3; TRBD1 aligns across 8 bases. V trimming: 1 base; J trimming: 0 bases; junction bases outside the gene matches: 8. Germline V CDR1 and CDR2: MGHDK, SYGVNS. This CDR3 has 18 amino acids. The CDR3 is CASSEFPITGGSGNTIYF. The DNA of the CDR3 is TGTGCCAGCAGTGAATTCCCGATCACAGGGGGCTCTGGAAACACCATATATTTT.

Only a few counts were recorded for this clone. V gene TRBV27 combines with J gene TRBJ2-7, with TRBD1 as a possible D gene (5 bases). This CDR3 contains 16 residues. CDR1 and CDR2 from the germline V gene are MNHEY and SMNVEV (reference sequence). V was clipped by 3 bases and J by 1 base, with 16 bases between them. The CDR3 bases are TGTGCCAGCAGTTTGTCGTACCAGGGAAGGTCCTACGAGCAGTACTTC. This gives the protein CASSLSYQGRSYEQYF.

The chain recombines TRBV2 with TRBJ1-2, with 12 bases fitting TRBD1. The V segment lost 5 bases and the J segment 8 bases; nucleotides outside the gene matches: 3. Germline CDR1 SNHLY, CDR2 FYNNEI. CDR3 length: 13 amino acids. CDR3 bases: TGTGCCAGCAGTATGGGGACAGGGGGCGGCTACACCTTC. Its translation: CASSMGTGGGYTF.

The chain links TRBV3-1 (or the pseudogene TRBV3-2) to TRBJ1-2; no clear D gene. The CDR3 runs 14 residues. V was trimmed by 4 bases and J by 8 bases, leaving 17 bases between them. Looked up from germline, CDR1 is LGHDT and CDR2 is YNNKEL (reference sequence). The CDR3 DNA is TGTGCCAGCAGCCCCCCCCTATATACGGAGGGCTACACCTTC. Amino acids: CASSPPLYTEGYTF.

This chain uses TRBV20-1 with TRBJ2-3; a weak D match, TRBD2 (5 bases). Germline V CDR1 and CDR2: DFQATT, SNEGSKA (reference sequence). CDR3 length: 15 amino acids. Trimming removed 3 bases from V and 2 bases from J, with 15 bases in between. CDR3 amino acids: CSASVAHGNTDTQYF. For the CDR3, the DNA is TGCAGTGCTAGTGTAGCGCATGGGAACACAGATACGCAGTATTTT.

J is TRBJ2-2 and V is TRBV4-2, with 7 positions matching TRBD1. This CDR3 comprises 14 residues. Germline lookup yields CDR1 LGHNA and CDR2 YNFKEQ. The V and J ends lost 5 bases and 3 bases, in that order; junction bases with no gene match: 3. The CDR3 protein is CASSSGTDTGELFF. CDR3 in DNA: TGTGCCAGCAGCTCCGGGACAGACACCGGGGAGCTGTTTTTT.

This clone was found a few times. This sequence joins TRBV6-6 and TRBJ2-5, with D possibly TRBD1 on 7 matching bases. Germline-derived CDR1 and CDR2 are MNHNY and SVGAGI (reference sequence). Trimming took off 5 bases at V and 1 base at J, with 17 bases between the two ends. The CDR3 contains 16 residues. The CDR3 is CASSVNRQGLQETQYF. In nucleotides, the CDR3 is TGTGCCAGCAGTGTAAATCGACAGGGACTCCAAGAGACCCAGTACTTC.

The CDR3 DNA follows: TGTGCCAGCAGTGAAGTCCCCGGTGTAGCGGGAGAGCTTCGGATGGGGACCCAGTACTTC. It codes for CASSEVPGVAGELRMGTQYF. This chain uses TRBV2 with TRBJ2-5, with 9 bases fitting TRBD2. Trimming removed 1 base from V and 7 bases from J; junction bases left unmatched: 22. Per germline, CDR1 SNHLY and CDR2 FYNNEI. This CDR3 is 20 amino acids long.

V usage is TRBV13 and J usage is TRBJ2-1; 7 nucleotides line up with TRBD2. V shed 4 bases, J shed 6 bases, and the junction held 9 bases outside the gene matches. Germline V CDR1 and CDR2: PRHDT, FYEKMQ (reference sequence). This CDR3 is 15 amino acids long. This chain's CDR3 is CASSSPWTRSNEQFF. CDR3 nucleotide sequence: TGTGCCAGCAGCTCGCCGTGGACTAGGAGCAATGAGCAGTTCTTC. The complete variable domain, with remaining parts taken from reference TRBV13 and TRBJ2-1, reads AAGVIQSPRHLIKEKRETATLKCYPIPRHDTVYWYQQGPGQDPQFLISFYEKMQSDKGSIPDRFSAQQFSDYHSELNMSSLELGDSALYFCASSSPWTRSNEQFFGPGTRLTVL.

This chain links TRBV4-1 with TRBJ1-1; the D gene is possibly TRBD1 (6 bases). Germline V CDR1 and CDR2: MGHRA, YSYEKL. Trimming removed 2 bases at V and 1 base at J, with 11 bases between. The CDR3 is 15 amino acids. As DNA, the CDR3 is TGCGCCAGCAGCCAACCCGGGACACGGAACACTGAAGCTTTCTTT. Its translation: CASSQPGTRNTEAFF.

The V gene is TRBV6-2 or TRBV6-3, the J gene TRBJ1-6; D possibly corresponds to TRBD1 (6 bases). Trimming removed 5 bases from V and 11 bases from J, with 25 bases in between. This CDR3 comprises 17 residues. Germline V gene data show CDR1 as MNHEY and CDR2 as SVGEGT. The CDR3 region is CASSGRGPDSWRTPLHF. The CDR3 DNA reads TGTGCCAGCAGTGGGCGTGGGCCGGACAGCTGGAGGACACCCCTCCACTTT.

The rearrangement links TRBV6-5 to TRBJ1-3; TRBD1 matches 7 bases. This CDR3 has 15 amino acids. Per the germline V gene, CDR1 is MNHEY and CDR2 is SVGAGI. The J segment lost 0 bases and the V segment lost 8 bases, leaving 7 bases of the junction unmatched. CDR3 protein: CASDSAGGSGNTIYF. CDR3 bases: TGTGCCAGCGATTCGGCAGGGGGCTCTGGAAACACCATATATTTT.

This clone was observed a single time. The CDR3 spells CASSDSSLAGVGEQFF. As DNA, the CDR3 is TGTGCCAGCAGTGACTCGTCCCTAGCGGGAGTCGGTGAGCAGTTCTTC. The chain uses TRBV6-4 and TRBJ2-1; 10 nucleotides line up with TRBD2. After removal of 0 bases from V and 9 bases from J, the junction contained 8 bases not matched to a gene. The CDR3 has 16 residues. Germline V CDR1 and CDR2: MRHNA, SNTAGT.

The chain joins TRBV15 to TRBJ1-3; perhaps TRBD1 as D (5 bases). The V gene lost 1 base and the J gene lost 0 bases, with 10 bases spanning the gap. CDR1 is LNHNV, CDR2 YYDKDF, per germline (reference sequence). This CDR3 has 16 residues. DNA of the CDR3: TGTGCCACCAGCAGAGGCGGGACGGCCTCTGGAAACACCATATATTTT. Protein: CATSRGGTASGNTIYF. The whole variable domain, filled in from reference TRBV15 and TRBJ1-3, reads DAMVIQNPRYQVTQFGKPVTLSCSQTLNHNVMYWYQQKSSQAPKLLFHYYDKDFNNEADTPDNFQSRRPNTSFCFLDIRSPGLGDTAMYLCATSRGGTASGNTIYFGEGSWLTVV.

V usage is TRBV6-5 and J usage is TRBJ2-1; TRBD2 matches at 11 bases. The junction had 7 bases not matched to a gene; V was cut back by 6 bases and J by 6 bases. This CDR3 comprises 15 residues. Germline-derived CDR1 and CDR2 are MNHEY and SVGAGI. This CDR3 is CASSMTSGMGNEQFF. In DNA form, the CDR3 reads TGTGCCAGCAGCATGACTAGCGGGATGGGCAATGAGCAGTTCTTC.

The gene calls are TRBV11-2 and TRBJ2-1; 8 bases are a match to TRBD1. The CDR3 covers 14 residues. The germline CDR1 and CDR2 sequences are SGHAT and FQNNGV. The V gene end was trimmed by 3 bases and the J gene end by 6 bases; junction bases not matched to a gene: 4. CDR3 bases: TGTGCCAGCAGCTTGGACAGGGCAGGCAATGAGCAGTTCTTC. The encoded protein is CASSLDRAGNEQFF.

This clone was seen just once. At one end the junction does not follow the germline gene, possibly because of a read error. The chain employs TRBV29-1 and TRBJ1-5, with 7 bases that match TRBD1. Germline loops: CDR1 SQVTM, CDR2 ANQGSEA. This CDR3 contains 12 residues. The CDR3 here is CSVKDRDQPQHF. DNA of the CDR3: TGCAGCGTTAAAGACAGGGATCAGCCCCAGCATTTT.

V usage is TRBV14 and J usage is TRBJ2-2; a weak D match, TRBD2 (5 bases). CDR1 and CDR2 (germline): SGHDN, FVKESK. With 4 bases removed from V and 0 bases from J, the gap between germline ends came to 21 bases. CDR3 length: 19 residues. CDR3 residues: CASSPTIAGALSNTGELFF. In DNA, the CDR3 is TGTGCCAGCAGCCCAACGATCGCGGGCGCCCTTTCGAACACCGGGGAGCTGTTTTTT.

This chain joins TRBV2 and TRBJ2-4; 8 positions agree with TRBD1. V lost 6 bases to trimming and J lost 3 bases; unmatched junction nucleotides: 7. The germline V gene encodes CDR1 SNHLY and CDR2 FYNNEI. The CDR3 extends over 15 amino acids. CDR3 nucleotide sequence: TGTGCCAGCAGCGTGACAGGGGTTGGCAAAAACATTCAGTACTTC. This gives the protein CASSVTGVGKNIQYF.

The gene calls are TRBV6-6 and TRBJ2-3; D may be TRBD2 (6 bases). The CDR3 has 17 residues. Germline CDR1 MNHNY, CDR2 SVGAGI (reference sequence). V was cut by 5 bases and J by 0 bases, with 18 bases left in between. The CDR3 loop is CASSPLGGFPSTDTQYF. The CDR3 region has the DNA TGTGCCAGCAGTCCCCTGGGAGGTTTCCCTAGCACAGATACGCAGTATTTT.

The chain carries TRBV7-8 and TRBJ2-2; D is uncertain. The germline CDR1 and CDR2 sequences are SGHVS and FQNEAQ. V shed 2 bases and J shed 0 bases, with 13 bases lying between them. This CDR3 has 17 residues. CDR3 DNA: TGTGCCAGCAGCTTAATGCGCAGCGACGCGAACACCGGGGAGCTGTTTTTT. Protein sequence: CASSLMRSDANTGELFF.

The chain joins TRBV6-2 or TRBV6-3 to TRBJ2-3; possible D gene TRBD2, 6 bases. CDR3 length: 16 residues. The germline CDR1 and CDR2 sequences are MNHEY and SVGEGT. V was shortened by 2 bases and J by 0 bases, with 12 bases between the two germline ends. The CDR3 loop reads CASSYPTSSSTDTQYF. The CDR3 DNA is TGTGCCAGCAGTTACCCGACTAGTTCTAGCACAGATACGCAGTATTTT.

The CDR3 bases are TGTGCCAGCTCTAGAGGGAATGATCAAGAGACCCAGTACTTC. It codes for CASSRGNDQETQYF. This chain connects TRBV27 to TRBJ2-5, with a weak D call TRBD2 (5 bases). Germline lookup yields CDR1 MNHEY and CDR2 SMNVEV (reference sequence). The CDR3 length is 14 residues. Between the trimmed V and J ends, which lost 8 bases and 2 bases, there was a span of 15 bases.

The rearrangement joins TRBV2 to TRBJ2-2, with TRBD2 matching over 8 bases. Trimming removed 7 bases from V and 3 bases from J; junction bases left unmatched: 4. This CDR3 has 14 amino acids. In germline, CDR1 is SNHLY, CDR2 FYNNEI. CDR3 residues: CASTLAGYTGELFF. The CDR3 region has the DNA TGTGCCAGCACCCTAGCGGGTTACACCGGGGAGCTGTTTTTT.

This clone has a handful of counts. This same CDR3 is encoded by further DNA sequences in the sample. The V gene is TRBV2, the J gene TRBJ1-5; 8 nucleotides match TRBD1. With V trimmed by 4 bases and J by 5 bases, 4 bases remained unmatched. The CDR3 has 14 amino acids. Per the germline V gene, CDR1 is SNHLY and CDR2 is FYNNEI. The CDR3 here is CASSGQGSHQPQHF. The CDR3 nucleotides are TGTGCCAGCAGTGGACAGGGGAGCCATCAGCCCCAGCATTTT. Together with reference TRBV2 and TRBJ1-5, the CDR3 gives the full variable domain: EPEVTQTPSHQVTQMGQEVILRCVPISNHLYFYWYRQILGQKVEFLVSFYNNEISEKSEIFDDQFSVERPDGSNFTLKIRSTKLEDSAMYFCASSGQGSHQPQHFGDGTRLSIL.